This TCR beta chain was identified during a study of shared clonotypes between healthy human individuals. Germline values: CDR1 SGHDT, CDR2 YYEEEE. Trimming cost V 0 bases and J 4 bases; bases outside gene matches: 8. The CDR3 sequence is 17 residues long. Remarks on this clone: The target antigen is unknown.

Overall study results and limits: Generally, estimated richness proved larger in naive subsets than it did in memory subsets. Sharing across a few donors was seen in 5% to 5.5% of naive CD4 clonotypes.

The protocol was immunoSEQ multiplex PCR, while the TCRdb copy is restricted to in-frame clones and leaves out a portion. The table records more than 550,000 clones, 72% of them present only once. The chain employs TRBV5-6 and TRBJ1-5; 9 positions match TRBD1. The receptor was derived from a woman aged 25 to 45 in good health. Material for sequencing was memory CD4+ T cells sorted from blood. Subset in this sample: CD45RA-negative fraction. The CDR3 bases are TGTGCCAGCAGCTTGGACGGGACAGGGCCTGGGAATCAGCCCCAGCATTTT. The encoded protein is CASSLDGTGPGNQPQHF. The variable domain in full, completed from reference TRBV5-6 and TRBJ1-5, reads DAGVTQSPTHLIKTRGQQVTLRCSPKSGHDTVSWYQQALGQGPQFIFQYYEEEERQRGNFPDRFSGHQFPNYSSELNVNALLLGDSALYLCASSLDGTGPGNQPQHFGDGTRLSIL.